These 4 T cell receptor beta chains share one sample of origin, sequenced in a study of T-cell reconstitution after alpha-beta-depleted transplantation in children. TCRbeta library construction was performed incorporating unique molecular identifiers. One entry per CDR3 protein, called by TCRdb with MiXCR from the PCR reads. The sample lists 250,000 to 300,000 distinct CDR3 sequences; roughly 9.1% were seen once. The sample in question was PBMCs, obtained before TCRalphabeta/CD19-depleted stem cell transplant. The receptors come from a boy in the first two years of life with acute myeloid leukemia, due to receive a stem cell transplant.

This clonotype was seen ten or more times. The chain carries TRBV20-1 and TRBJ2-1; 7 nucleotides agree with TRBD2. Germline-derived CDR1 and CDR2 are DFQATT and SNEGSKA (reference sequence). Trimming cost V 3 bases and J 8 bases; bases outside gene matches: 4. The CDR3 loop spans 12 amino acids. CDR3 sequence (DNA): TGCAGTGCTAGGTTAGCGGGTGATGAGCAGTTCTTC. This translates into CSARLAGDEQFF.

This clonotype has at least ten counts. The rearrangement uses TRBV10-3 and TRBJ2-5; 10 positions agree with TRBD1. V lost 4 bases to trimming and J lost 5 bases; unmatched junction nucleotides: 1. Germline V lookup: CDR1 ENHRY, CDR2 SYGVKD. The CDR3 extends over 13 amino acids. The CDR3 region is CAISGDRGETQYF. In DNA form, the CDR3 reads TGTGCCATCAGTGGGGACAGGGGCGAGACCCAGTACTTC.

There are a few counts of this clonotype. CDR3 sequence reads: CATSEARETEAFF. CDR3 sequence (DNA): TGTGCCACCAGTGAAGCCAGGGAAACTGAAGCTTTCTTT. The V and J genes are TRBV24-1 and TRBJ1-1; a possible D gene is TRBD1 (5 bases). The germline V gene encodes CDR1 KGHDR and CDR2 SFDVKD. The CDR3 runs 13 residues. V shed 4 bases and J shed 5 bases, with 10 bases lying between them.

This chain connects TRBV7-2 to TRBJ2-1; 9 bases are shared with TRBD2. CDR3 length: 14 residues. V lost 7 bases to trimming and J lost 8 bases; unmatched junction nucleotides: 9. CDR1 and CDR2 from the germline V gene are SGHTA and FQGNSA. DNA for the CDR3: TGTGCCAGCAAACCGGGACTAGCAGGTGATGAGCAGTTCTTC. Its translation is CASKPGLAGDEQFF.